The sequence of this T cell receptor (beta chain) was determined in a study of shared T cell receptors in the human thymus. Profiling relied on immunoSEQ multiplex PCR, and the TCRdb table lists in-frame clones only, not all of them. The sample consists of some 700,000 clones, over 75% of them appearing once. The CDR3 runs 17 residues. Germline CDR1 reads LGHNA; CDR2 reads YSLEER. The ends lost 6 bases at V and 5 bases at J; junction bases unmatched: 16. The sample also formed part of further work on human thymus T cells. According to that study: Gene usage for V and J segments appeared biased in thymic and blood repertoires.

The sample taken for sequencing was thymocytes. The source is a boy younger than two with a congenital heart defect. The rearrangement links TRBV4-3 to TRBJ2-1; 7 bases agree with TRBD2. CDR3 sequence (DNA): TGCGCCAGCAGATCCTGGAACGGGCGGGAGAACAACAATGAGCAGTTCTTC. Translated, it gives CASRSWNGRENNNEQFF.